A selection of T cell receptor beta chains follows, all from one sample in a study of blood T cell repertoires in COVID-19. Sequencing used immunoSEQ multiplex PCR; TCRdb keeps in-frame clones, though not all of them. The sample consists of about 70,000 clones, roughly 80% of them appearing once. The sample consisted of peripheral blood. The receptors here all came from a woman over 75 with acute or convalescent COVID-19. Both conserved end residues are part of each CDR3.

V: TRBV5-5
J: TRBJ1-1
CDR3: CASTEDRMNTEAFF

V: TRBV3-1/TRBV3-2
J: TRBJ2-1
CDR3: CASSQEGRGGIGEQFF

V: TRBV2
J: TRBJ2-1
CDR3: CASLPGTLNNEQFF

V: TRBV2
J: TRBJ2-3
CDR3: CASIVQQITSTDTQYF

V: TRBV9
J: TRBJ2-1
CDR3: CASSVLAGAYNEQFF

V: TRBV2
J: TRBJ2-7
CDR3: CASSARGLLYEQYF

V: TRBV7-9
J: TRBJ1-3
CDR3: CASRSDSDSGNTIYF

V: TRBV5-4
J: TRBJ1-1
CDR3: CASSPSNTEAFF

V: TRBV5-8
J: TRBJ2-7
CDR3: CASSVKLGALAEQYF

V: TRBV6-6
J: TRBJ1-5
CDR3: CASTDSVGQQPQHF

V: TRBV4-1
J: TRBJ1-3
CDR3: CASSQAGTGFGNTIYF

V: TRBV27
J: TRBJ2-2
CDR3: CASKGQGWTGELFF

V: TRBV29-1
J: TRBJ1-2
CDR3: CSVGAGGYGYTF